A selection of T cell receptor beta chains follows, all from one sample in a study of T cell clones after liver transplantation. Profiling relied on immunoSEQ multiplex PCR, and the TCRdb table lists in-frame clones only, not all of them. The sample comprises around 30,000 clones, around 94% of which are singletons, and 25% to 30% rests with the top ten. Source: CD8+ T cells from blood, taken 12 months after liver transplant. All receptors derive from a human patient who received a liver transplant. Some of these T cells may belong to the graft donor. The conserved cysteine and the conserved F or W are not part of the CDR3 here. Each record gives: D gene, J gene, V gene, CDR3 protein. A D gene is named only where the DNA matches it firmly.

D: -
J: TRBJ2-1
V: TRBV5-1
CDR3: ASSLSSYNEQF

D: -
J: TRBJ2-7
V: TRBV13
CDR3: ASSWGSGQGLKEQY

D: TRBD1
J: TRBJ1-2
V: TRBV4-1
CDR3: ASSQEGRGHRGYT

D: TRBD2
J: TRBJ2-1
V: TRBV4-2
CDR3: ASSPSRREGPYNEQF

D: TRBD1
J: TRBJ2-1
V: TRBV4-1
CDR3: ASSQVADRGLNEQF

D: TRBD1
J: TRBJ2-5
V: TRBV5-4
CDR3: ASSPGGLGETQY

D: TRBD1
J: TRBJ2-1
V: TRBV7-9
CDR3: ASSLIGQGASDEQF

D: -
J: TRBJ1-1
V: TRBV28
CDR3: ASSFLQYSTEAF

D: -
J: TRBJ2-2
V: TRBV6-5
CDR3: ASSQFSGELF

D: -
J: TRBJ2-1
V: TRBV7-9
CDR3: ASSPRSSYNEQF

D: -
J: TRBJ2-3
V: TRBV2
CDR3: ASSDPHGVSTDTQY

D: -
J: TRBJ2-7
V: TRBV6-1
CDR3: ASSLVGPREQY

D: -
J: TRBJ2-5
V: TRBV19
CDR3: ASSIITQETQY

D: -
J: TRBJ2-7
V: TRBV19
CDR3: ASSISSTSYEQY

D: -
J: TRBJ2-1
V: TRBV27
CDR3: ASSLGAVSSYNEQF

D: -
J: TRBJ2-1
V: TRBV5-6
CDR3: ASSLEGFLEQF

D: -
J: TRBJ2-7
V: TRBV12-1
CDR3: ASSFHGTSGRSTYEQY

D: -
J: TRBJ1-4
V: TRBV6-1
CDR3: ASSEILSSNEKLF

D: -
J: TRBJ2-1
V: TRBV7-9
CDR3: ASSFPVSNEQF

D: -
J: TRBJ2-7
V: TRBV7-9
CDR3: ASSTDRQGGVYEQY

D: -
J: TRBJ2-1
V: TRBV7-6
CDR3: ASSWEPGLRGNNEQF

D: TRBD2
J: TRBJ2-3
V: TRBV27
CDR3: ASSTQSGRGTDTQY

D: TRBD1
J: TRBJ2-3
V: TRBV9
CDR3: ASSFSGTGVRSTDTQY

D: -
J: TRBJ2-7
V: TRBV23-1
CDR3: ASSQSRDPRVGEQY

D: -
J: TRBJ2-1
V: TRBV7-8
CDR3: ASSFVQGFTDEQF

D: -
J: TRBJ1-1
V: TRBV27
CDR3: ASSFPGGTEAF

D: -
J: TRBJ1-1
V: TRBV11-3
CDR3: ASSLGGPEAF

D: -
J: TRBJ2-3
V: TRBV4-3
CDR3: ASSPQGGRLRTDTQY

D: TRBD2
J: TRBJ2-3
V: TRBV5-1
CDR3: ASSPRLATLLDTQY

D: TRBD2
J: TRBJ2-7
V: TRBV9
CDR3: ASSASGGPGHEQY

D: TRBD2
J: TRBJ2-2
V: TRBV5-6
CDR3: ASSLGLAGLTGELF

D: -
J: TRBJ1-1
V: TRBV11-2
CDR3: ASSLSRGRANTEAF

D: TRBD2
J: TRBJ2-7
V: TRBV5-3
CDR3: ARSLKGGRAYEQY

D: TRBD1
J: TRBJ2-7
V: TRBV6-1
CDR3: ASSEAGTDIYEQY

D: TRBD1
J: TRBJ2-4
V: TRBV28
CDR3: ASRPETGMNIQY

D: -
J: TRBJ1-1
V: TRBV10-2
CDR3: ASSLANTEAF

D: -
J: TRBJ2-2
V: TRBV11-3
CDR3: ASSWDLNTGELF

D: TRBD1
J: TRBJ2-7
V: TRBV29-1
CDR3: SVESAGTGYEQY

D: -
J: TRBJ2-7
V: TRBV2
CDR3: ASSEALYRTTSYEQY

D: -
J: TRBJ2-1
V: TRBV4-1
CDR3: ASRSADSYNEQF

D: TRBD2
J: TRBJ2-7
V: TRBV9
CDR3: ASSGLAGGRSYEQY

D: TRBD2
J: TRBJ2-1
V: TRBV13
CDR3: ASSPRTSGGRGEQF

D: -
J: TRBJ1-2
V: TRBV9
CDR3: ASSTRTGYT

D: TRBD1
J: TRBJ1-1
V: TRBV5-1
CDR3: ASSSRGQGLANTEAF

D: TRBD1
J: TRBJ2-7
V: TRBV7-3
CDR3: ASSPADREPDEQY

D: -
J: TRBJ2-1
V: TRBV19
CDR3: ASSISGGSYNEQF

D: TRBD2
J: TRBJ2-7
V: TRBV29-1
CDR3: SVESGRPYEQY

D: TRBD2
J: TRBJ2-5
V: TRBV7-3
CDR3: ASSEAGGHETQY